The 22 T cell receptor beta chains reported below all come from one sample, sequenced in a study of T cells in Graves' hyperthyroidism and ophthalmopathy. There were TCR beta CDR3 regions amplified from RNA transcripts. First-round RT-PCR targeting the TCR CDR3 was performed with the HTBI primer set. TCRdb ran MiXCR on the multiplex PCR reads and lists one entry per CDR3 protein. The sample lists 250,000 to 300,000 distinct CDR3 sequences, 10% to 15% occurring once. Material: blood. Receptors were obtained from a woman in her twenties or thirties with Graves' hyperthyroidism that later progressed to Graves' ophthalmopathy.

This clonotype was found many times. The chain joins TRBV5-1 to TRBJ2-1; 9 bases are shared with TRBD2. Germline V CDR1 and CDR2: SGHRS, YFSETQ. V lost 0 bases, J lost 4 bases, and 11 bases stayed unmatched. The CDR3 is made up of 18 amino acids. CDR3 sequence (DNA): TGCGCCAGCAGCTTGGAGACTAGCGGCCCCAAGGTTTACAATGAGCAGTTCTTC. The encoded protein is CASSLETSGPKVYNEQFF.

This clonotype came up a few times. V usage is TRBV10-3 and J usage is TRBJ2-3; TRBD1 aligns across 7 bases. With 6 bases clipped from V and 6 bases from J, the junction kept 6 bases outside the gene matches. CDR3 length: 13 residues. CDR1 is ENHRY and CDR2 is SYGVKD in the germline V gene. The CDR3 sequence: CAIRKGAEDTQYF. As DNA, the CDR3 is TGTGCCATCAGAAAGGGGGCTGAGGATACGCAGTATTTT.

The V and J genes are TRBV6-1 and TRBJ2-1; 7 bases are a match to TRBD1. With 10 bases clipped from V and 9 bases from J, the junction kept 9 bases outside the gene matches. Germline V CDR1 and CDR2: MNHNS, SASEGT. The CDR3 is 12 amino acids. CDR3 bases: TGTGCCACCATGGGGGACAGCCTTGAGCAGTTCTTC. It translates to CATMGDSLEQFF.

This clonotype was observed a handful of times. The genes are TRBV19 and TRBJ1-2, with 8 bases matching TRBD1. The CDR3 is 14 amino acids. The germline gives CDR1 LNHDA, CDR2 SQIVND (reference sequence). J gave up 7 bases and V 9 bases, and 13 bases lay outside the gene matches. The CDR3 coding sequence is TGTGCCAGCCATACCCCAGGGGGCGCGGGTGGCTACACCTTC. This gives the protein CASHTPGGAGGYTF.

This clonotype was detected many times. The J gene is TRBJ2-1, the V gene TRBV28, with D possibly called TRBD1 or TRBD2 (5 bases each). CDR1 is MDHEN, CDR2 SYDVKM, per germline. Trimming left V 2 bases short and J 4 bases short, with 12 bases between. This CDR3 has 15 residues. CDR3: CASSLEWDGYNEQFF. CDR3 coding DNA: TGTGCCAGCAGTTTAGAGTGGGACGGTTACAATGAGCAGTTCTTC.

CDR3 protein: CASSRTGGRQETQYF. The CDR3 DNA reads TGTGCCAGCAGCCGGACCGGGGGGCGACAAGAGACCCAGTACTTC. This sequence joins TRBV7-9 and TRBJ2-5, with D possibly TRBD2 on 7 matching bases. Germline CDR1 is SEHNR and CDR2 is FQNEAQ (reference sequence). The CDR3 spans 15 residues. With 5 bases removed from V and 2 bases from J, the gap between germline ends came to 15 bases. Full variable domain (rest looked up from reference TRBV7-9 and TRBJ2-5): DTGVSQNPRHKITKRGQNVTFRCDPISEHNRLYWYRQTLGQGPEFLTYFQNEAQLEKSRLLSDRFSAERPKGSFSTLEIQRTEQGDSAMYLCASSRTGGRQETQYFGPGTRLLVL.

This clonotype has ten or more counts. The J gene is TRBJ2-3, the V gene TRBV12-3 or TRBV12-4; D might be TRBD1 or TRBD2, each matching 6 bases. The CDR3 length is 15 residues. Trimming removed 4 bases at V and 1 base at J, with 12 bases between. The CDR3, as DNA: TGTGCCAGCAGTTGGGCGGGACAAGGCACAGATACGCAGTATTTT. This encodes CASSWAGQGTDTQYF.

This clonotype was seen at least ten times. The chain recombines TRBV29-1 with TRBJ1-1; D is possibly TRBD1 (5 bases). The CDR3 runs 15 residues. Germline V gene lookup returns CDR1 SQVTM and CDR2 ANQGSEA. V lost 0 bases and J lost 0, with 11 bases in between. The CDR3 sequence: CSVEDAQGMNTEAFF. The CDR3 region has the DNA TGCAGCGTTGAAGATGCCCAGGGAATGAACACTGAAGCTTTCTTT.

There are a few counts of this clonotype. This chain joins TRBV6-1 and TRBJ2-7; 12 bases match TRBD1. The germline CDR1 and CDR2 sequences are MNHNS and SASEGT. The CDR3 loop spans 15 amino acids. Trimming at V came to 5 bases and at J to 6 bases, leaving 8 bases not matched to a gene. The CDR3 reads CASSSTGTGGSEQYF. In DNA, the CDR3 is TGTGCCAGCAGTTCGACCGGGACAGGGGGCAGCGAGCAGTACTTC.

V gene TRBV12-3 or TRBV12-4 combines with J gene TRBJ1-1; TRBD1 matches 11 bases. The CDR3 loop spans 16 amino acids. The junction had 12 bases not matched to a gene; V was cut back by 5 bases and J by 7 bases. In DNA form, the CDR3 reads TGTGCCAGCAGTATAACGGACAGGGGGCCTTATAATGAAGCTTTCTTT. The encoded protein is CASSITDRGPYNEAFF.

This clonotype was observed many times. V and J are TRBV6-5 and TRBJ1-2; tentatively, D is TRBD1 (5 bases). The V and J ends lost 1 base and 1 base respectively, with 10 bases between them. Per the germline V gene, CDR1 is MNHEY and CDR2 is SVGAGI. The CDR3 totals 15 residues. This CDR3 is CASSYLGTVNYGYTF. The CDR3 nucleotides are TGTGCCAGCAGTTACTTGGGGACGGTTAACTATGGCTACACCTTC.

The V gene is TRBV14, the J gene TRBJ2-7, with D uncertain. Germline V lookup: CDR1 SGHDN, CDR2 FVKESK. The CDR3 covers 14 residues. Trimming pared 0 bases from V and 3 bases from J, leaving 9 bases between. DNA for the CDR3: TGTGCCAGCAGCCAAGAATCCGTAAACTACGAGCAGTACTTC. It yields the protein CASSQESVNYEQYF. Complete variable domain (other parts from reference TRBV14 and TRBJ2-7): EAGVTQFPSHSVIEKGQTVTLRCDPISGHDNLYWYRRVMGKEIKFLLHFVKESKQDESGMPNNRFLAERTGGTYSTLKVQPAELEDSGVYFCASSQESVNYEQYFGPGTRLTVT.

Points on this clonotype: A read error may be the cause here, since a much bigger clone is one base away. The rearrangement links TRBV7-2 to TRBJ2-5; either TRBD1 or TRBD2 may supply D (5 bases each). V lost 2 bases and J 5 bases, leaving 9 bases between the germline ends. The CDR3 covers 13 residues. Germline lookup yields CDR1 SGHTA and CDR2 FQGNSA. CDR3 DNA sequence: TGTGCCAGCAGCTTAATGGGACGCGAGACCCAGTACTTC. Its protein is CASSLMGRETQYF.

This clonotype was found many times. The J gene is TRBJ2-7, the V gene TRBV10-3, with 10 bases matching TRBD2. The length of the CDR3 is 16 residues. J lost 3 bases, V lost 3 bases, and 8 bases had no gene match. Germline loops: CDR1 ENHRY, CDR2 SYGVKD. CDR3 in DNA: TGTGCCATCAGTGAAGGGCGACTAGCGGGCATCTACGAGCAGTACTTC. This gives the protein CAISEGRLAGIYEQYF.

At least ten counts were recorded for this clonotype. The chain uses TRBV11-2 and TRBJ2-7, with D possibly TRBD2 on 5 matching bases. Germline V gene data show CDR1 as SGHAT and CDR2 as FQNNGV. V dropped 3 bases and J dropped 6 bases, with 18 bases sitting between them. The CDR3 loop spans 15 amino acids. CDR3 in amino acids: CASSFSSAGEAEQYF. The DNA for the CDR3 is TGTGCCAGCAGCTTTTCGTCCGCGGGTGAAGCCGAGCAGTACTTC.

Comment on this clonotype: This is likely a read error, given that the CDR3 carries no conserved phenylalanine or tryptophan at its end. V is TRBV9 and J is TRBJ2-1; D gene ambiguous. The germline CDR1 and CDR2 sequences are SGDLS and YYNGEE. The CDR3 extends over 15 amino acids. Trimming cost V 0 bases and J 0 bases, with 7 bases left between them. CDR3 sequence (DNA): TGTGCCAGCAGCGTAGGGGCAACCTCCTACAATGAGCAGTTCCTC. This encodes CASSVGATSYNEQFL.

The sample holds many counts of this clonotype. The chain couples TRBV6-1 to TRBJ2-7; TRBD1 matches at 11 bases. CDR1 MNHNS and CDR2 SASEGT come from the germline V gene. The trim removed 1 base at V and 3 bases at J, leaving 2 bases unmatched. This CDR3 is built from 15 residues. In DNA form, the CDR3 reads TGTGCCAGCAGTGAAGGGGACAGGGGGGTCTACGAGCAGTACTTC. Its protein is CASSEGDRGVYEQYF.

V is TRBV20-1 and J is TRBJ2-7, with D unresolved. This CDR3 has 15 amino acids. Trimming removed 5 bases from V and 3 bases from J, with 20 bases in between. In germline, CDR1 is DFQATT, CDR2 SNEGSKA (reference sequence). In DNA, the CDR3 is TGCAGTGCTCCCGATCACCGAACGACCGGCTACGAGCAGTACTTC. Amino acid sequence: CSAPDHRTTGYEQYF.

This clonotype was detected many times. This sequence joins TRBV6-2 or TRBV6-3 and TRBJ1-4; D may be TRBD1 (5 bases). This CDR3 contains 15 residues. V lost 5 bases, J lost 5 bases, and 15 bases lay in between. Germline V gene data show CDR1 as MNHEY and CDR2 as SVGEGT. The CDR3 DNA follows: TGTGCCAGCAGTAGGACGCGGGACGGAAATGAAAAACTGTTTTTT. It yields the protein CASSRTRDGNEKLFF.

This clonotype was seen only a few times. The rearrangement uses TRBV6-2 or TRBV6-3 and TRBJ1-4; TRBD1 matches at 8 bases. Per the germline V gene, CDR1 is MNHEY and CDR2 is SVGEGT. The CDR3 is made up of 17 amino acids. Losses at the gene ends were 0 bases for V and 8 bases for J; bases not matched to a gene: 11. In nucleotides, the CDR3 is TGTGCCAGCAGTTACTCGAAAACAGGACAGGGCGGAGAAAAACTGTTTTTT. It codes for CASSYSKTGQGGEKLFF.

Ten or more counts support this clonotype. The J gene is TRBJ2-4, the V gene TRBV18, with a tentative D call TRBD2 (6 bases). Trimming removed 1 base from V and 7 bases from J, with 14 bases in between. Germline loops: CDR1 KGHSH, CDR2 LQKENI. This CDR3 has 15 residues. The CDR3 DNA is TGTGCCAGCTCACCACGTACCGGCCGGGAGAACATTCAGTACTTC. This gives the protein CASSPRTGRENIQYF.

This clonotype was detected many times. The chain has TRBV7-9 and TRBJ1-1; weak D call: TRBD1 (5 bases). The germline CDR1 and CDR2 sequences are SEHNR and FQNEAQ (reference sequence). The V gene lost 8 bases and the J gene lost 3 bases, with 16 bases spanning the gap. The CDR3 consists of 14 residues. The CDR3 nucleotides read TGTGCCAGCGTAATCCTAGCGGGGGACACTGAAGCTTTCTTT. Its protein product is CASVILAGDTEAFF.